This TCR beta chain was sequenced for a study of blood T cells in healthy people across ages. Sample-barcoded 5' priming and a J-beta primer mix drove a second PCR of 7 to 11 cycles. Every sample returned 2.5 million or more CDR3-containing paired-end reads. MiXCR was run by TCRdb on the 5' RACE reads, yielding one entry per CDR3 protein. The sample yields about 540,000 distinct CDR3 sequences, 24% seen once. Germline loops: CDR1 MDHEN, CDR2 SYDVKM. Trimming took 5 bases from V and 6 from J, leaving 15 bases between them. There are 14 residues in the CDR3. The sample was also reused in another study, on T cells of mothers and their children. From that study: Mother-child pairs who were related displayed a slightly higher overlap than unrelated pairs, a difference that was non-significant.

Sequenced: blood. The sequence was obtained from a boy aged 5-17 years in good health. The chain links TRBV28 to TRBJ2-3, with D possibly being TRBD1 (5 bases). The CDR3 DNA is TGTGCCAGCAGTCGGCCGGCCAGGGCCGATACGCAGTATTTT. It yields the protein CASSRPARADTQYF.